What follows are 17 T cell receptor beta chains derived from one specimen sequenced in a study of T-cell reconstitution after alpha-beta-depleted transplantation in children. Library preparation (for TCRbeta) was performed with unique molecular identifiers. TCRdb reprocessed the PCR reads with MiXCR, giving one entry per CDR3 protein. The sample holds under 300,000 distinct CDR3 sequences, about 8.8% seen once. The sequenced sample was PBMCs from the stem cell graft donor, obtained from the stem cell graft. All receptors derive from a human donor who donated a stem cell graft to a child with SCID.

This clonotype occurred a few times. J is TRBJ2-5 and V is TRBV7-6; D assignment may be TRBD1 or TRBD2 (6 bases each). Trimming cost V 3 bases and J 1 base, with 18 bases left between them. Germline CDR1 and CDR2: SGHVS and FNYEAQ. CDR3 length: 17 amino acids. CDR3 region: CASSLAGQGIVQETQYF. Written as DNA, the CDR3 is TGTGCCAGCAGCTTGGCGGGGCAGGGGATCGTCCAAGAGACCCAGTACTTC.

This clonotype was counted ten times or more. V usage is TRBV20-1 and J usage is TRBJ1-3; D gene uncertain. This CDR3 contains 15 residues. Germline V gene lookup returns CDR1 DFQATT and CDR2 SNEGSKA (reference sequence). Between the trimmed V and J ends, which lost 2 bases and 0 bases, there was a span of 11 bases. The CDR3 sequence is CSARPRSSSGNTIYF. The DNA of the CDR3 is TGCAGTGCTAGACCACGGAGCAGCTCTGGAAACACCATATATTTT.

This clonotype appeared many times. CDR3 protein: CASSPVGNSSPFF. In DNA, the CDR3 is TGCGCCAGCAGCCCGGTCGGCAATTCCTCACCTTTCTTT. The V gene is TRBV5-1, the J gene TRBJ1-1; D not resolved. V lost 4 bases and J lost 12, with 19 bases in between. The CDR3 loop spans 13 amino acids. In germline, CDR1 is SGHRS, CDR2 YFSETQ.

The sample holds many counts of this clonotype. This sequence joins TRBV5-1 and TRBJ2-2, with D maybe TRBD1 (7 bases). Trimming pared 3 bases from V and 5 bases from J, leaving 14 bases between. There are 15 residues in the CDR3. Germline CDR1 reads SGHRS; CDR2 reads YFSETQ. The CDR3 sequence is CASSWGDRGTGELFF. In DNA, the CDR3 is TGCGCCAGCAGCTGGGGGGACAGAGGGACCGGGGAGCTGTTTTTT.

This clonotype was counted ten times or more. The chain recombines TRBV12-3 or TRBV12-4 with TRBJ1-1; unclear D gene. The CDR3 has 12 amino acids. Between the trimmed V and J ends, which lost 7 bases and 1 base, there was a span of 7 bases. The CDR3 sequence: CASTRENTEAFF. CDR3 sequence (DNA): TGTGCCAGCACCAGAGAGAACACTGAAGCTTTCTTT.

This clonotype came up many times. The chain recombines TRBV10-3 with TRBJ1-6; tentative D call: TRBD1 (5 bases). The V and J ends lost 3 bases and 5 bases respectively, with 5 bases between them. The CDR3 spans 13 residues. Per the germline V gene, CDR1 is ENHRY and CDR2 is SYGVKD. CDR3 protein: CAISEQDNSPLHF. The CDR3 DNA sequence: TGTGCCATCAGTGAACAGGATAATTCACCCCTCCACTTT.

This clonotype occurred many times. The CDR3 DNA reads TGTGCCAGCAGCTTAGACAGGGTTTATTCACCCCTCCACTTT. Translating gives CASSLDRVYSPLHF. The gene calls are TRBV7-8 and TRBJ1-6, with D tentatively TRBD1 (6 bases). The ends were cut back, 1 base at V and 8 bases at J, with 9 bases in the middle. The CDR3 has 14 amino acids. Germline CDR1 reads SGHVS; CDR2 reads FQNEAQ.

This clonotype appeared many times. This rearrangement joins TRBV12-3 or TRBV12-4 to TRBJ1-2; maybe TRBD1 (5 bases). The CDR3 is made up of 14 amino acids. V shed 9 bases and J shed 8 bases, with 22 bases lying between them. CDR3 loop: CASSATSAGRGYTF. For the CDR3, the DNA is TGTGCCAGTAGTGCCACGTCGGCAGGGCGCGGCTACACCTTC.

In its sample, this clonotype was seen a few times. The chain recombines TRBV7-3 with TRBJ2-1, with 9 nucleotides matching TRBD1. The length of the CDR3 is 14 residues. Germline lookup yields CDR1 SGHTA and CDR2 FQGTGA. V shed 4 bases and J 9 bases; nucleotides not matched to a gene: 7. In DNA form, the CDR3 reads TGTGCCAGCAGCTCTACAGGGGGCAAGGGTGAGCAGTTCTTC. The encoded protein is CASSSTGGKGEQFF.

Ten or more counts support this clonotype. This chain uses TRBV2 with TRBJ2-3; D perhaps matches TRBD2 (5 bases). The germline V and J ends were trimmed by 3 bases and 2 bases, with 12 bases remaining between them. CDR3 length: 15 residues. Germline V gene sequence: CDR1 SNHLY, CDR2 FYNNEI. The CDR3 DNA sequence: TGTGCCAGCAGTGACCCCGGGGAGACCACAGATACGCAGTATTTT. Protein: CASSDPGETTDTQYF. Full variable domain (outside the CDR3, taken from reference TRBV2 and TRBJ2-3): EPEVTQTPSHQVTQMGQEVILRCVPISNHLYFYWYRQILGQKVEFLVSFYNNEISEKSEIFDDQFSVERPDGSNFTLKIRSTKLEDSAMYFCASSDPGETTDTQYFGPGTRLTVL.

Note on this clonotype: A much larger clone lies a single base off, so this may be a read error. The CDR3 does not close with the conserved phenylalanine or tryptophan, likely indicating a read error. The V gene is TRBV3-1, the J gene TRBJ2-5; D remains ambiguous. The germline V gene has CDR1 LGHDT and CDR2 YNNKEL (reference sequence). V was trimmed by 3 bases and J by 1 base, leaving 3 bases between them. The CDR3 sequence is 12 residues long. CDR3 nucleotide sequence: TGTGCCAGCAGCCACCTCCAAGAGACCCAGTACTCC. Its protein product is CASSHLQETQYS.

This clonotype was recorded a few times. The chain combines TRBV7-9 with TRBJ1-1; D call uncertain. The CDR3 extends over 13 amino acids. V was clipped by 8 bases and J by 1 base, with 11 bases between them. Germline assignment: CDR1 SEHNR and CDR2 FQNEAQ (reference sequence). The CDR3 protein is CASDGQPNTEAFF. The DNA for the CDR3 is TGTGCCAGCGATGGGCAGCCGAACACTGAAGCTTTCTTT.

Many counts were recorded for this clonotype. The chain has TRBV7-2 and TRBJ2-2; TRBD1 might be the D (6 bases). V was clipped by 3 bases and J by 2 bases, with 10 bases between them. The CDR3 loop spans 15 amino acids. Germline CDR1 and CDR2: SGHTA and FQGNSA. The CDR3: CASSLQGQNTGELFF. CDR3 nucleotides: TGTGCCAGCAGCTTGCAGGGGCAAAACACCGGGGAGCTGTTTTTT. The full variable domain, with the rest looked up from reference TRBV7-2 and TRBJ2-2, is GAGVSQSPSNKVTEKGKDVELRCDPISGHTALYWYRQSLGQGLEFLIYFQGNSAPDKSGLPSDRFSAERTGGSVSTLTIQRTQQEDSAVYLCASSLQGQNTGELFFGEGSRLTVL.

In its sample, this clonotype was seen many times. This chain's CDR3 is CASSLERTPEQYF. CDR3 in DNA: TGCGCCAGCAGCTTGGAACGGACGCCCGAGCAGTACTTC. The chain is built from TRBV5-1 and TRBJ2-7; D is ambiguous. Germline V gene lookup returns CDR1 SGHRS and CDR2 YFSETQ. The germline V and J ends were trimmed by 0 bases and 6 bases, with 10 bases remaining between them. This CDR3 spans 13 amino acids.

The sample holds many counts of this clonotype. The rearrangement joins TRBV5-1 to TRBJ2-3; TRBD2 matches 8 bases. The CDR3 runs 15 residues. The V and J ends lost 3 bases and 1 base, in that order; junction bases with no gene match: 4. Per the germline V gene, CDR1 is SGHRS and CDR2 is YFSETQ. The CDR3 reads CASSSYSGGTDTQYF. In DNA form, the CDR3 reads TGCGCCAGCAGCTCATATAGCGGGGGCACAGATACGCAGTATTTT.

This clonotype was seen ten or more times. This chain connects TRBV7-2 to TRBJ2-1; 12 bases line up with TRBD1. Germline CDR1 is SGHTA and CDR2 is FQGNSA. The CDR3 has 15 residues. V was pared by 5 bases and J by 3 bases, with 2 bases of the junction left unmatched. The CDR3: CASSRDRGLYNEQFF. The CDR3 nucleotides read TGTGCCAGCAGCAGGGACAGGGGGCTCTACAATGAGCAGTTCTTC.

The chain has TRBV12-3 or TRBV12-4 and TRBJ1-1, with TRBD1 matching 10 bases. CDR3 size: 18 residues. V lost 10 bases to trimming and J lost 1 base; unmatched junction nucleotides: 18. As DNA, the CDR3 is TGTGCCATCAGAATTGCTGCTGCGACAGGGGGCGAGAACACTGAAGCTTTCTTT. This encodes CAIRIAAATGGENTEAFF.